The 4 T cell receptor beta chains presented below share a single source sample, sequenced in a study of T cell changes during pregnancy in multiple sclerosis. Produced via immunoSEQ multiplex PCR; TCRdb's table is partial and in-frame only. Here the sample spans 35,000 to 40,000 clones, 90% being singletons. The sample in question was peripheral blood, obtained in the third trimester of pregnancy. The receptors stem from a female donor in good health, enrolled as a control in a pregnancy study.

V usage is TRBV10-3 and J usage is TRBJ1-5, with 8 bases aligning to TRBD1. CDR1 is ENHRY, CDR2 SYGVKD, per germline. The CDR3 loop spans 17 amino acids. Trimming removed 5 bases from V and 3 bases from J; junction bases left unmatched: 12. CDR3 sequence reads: CAISPRGTGTSNQPQHF. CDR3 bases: TGTGCCATCAGTCCCCGGGGGACAGGAACCTCCAATCAGCCCCAGCATTTT.

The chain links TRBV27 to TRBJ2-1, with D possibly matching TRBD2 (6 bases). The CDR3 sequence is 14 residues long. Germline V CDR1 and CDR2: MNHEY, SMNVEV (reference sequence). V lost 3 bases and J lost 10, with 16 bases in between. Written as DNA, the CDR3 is TGTGCCAGCAGTTTGGGCGGGAATACAAGGGAGCAGTTCTTC. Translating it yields CASSLGGNTREQFF.

CDR3 DNA: TGTGCCAGCAGTTTATCGACAGGCGAGATAGACAATGAGCAGTTCTTC. Translation: CASSLSTGEIDNEQFF. V is TRBV27 and J is TRBJ2-1; maybe TRBD1 (6 bases). The CDR3 sequence is 16 residues long. Trimming removed 0 bases from V and 5 bases from J, with 14 bases in between. CDR1 is MNHEY, CDR2 SMNVEV, per germline (reference sequence).

Here the CDR3 DNA reads TGCAGCGCCTTAGGGGCCATGAACACTGAAGCTTTCTTT. Its protein product is CSALGAMNTEAFF. The chain joins TRBV29-1 to TRBJ1-1; tentative D call: TRBD1 (5 bases). Trimming cost V 7 bases and J 0 bases, with 12 bases left between them. CDR1 SQVTM and CDR2 ANQGSEA come from the germline V gene. The CDR3 length is 13 residues. Filled out from reference TRBV29-1 and TRBJ1-1, the complete variable domain reads SAVISQKPSRDICQRGTSLTIQCQVDSQVTMMFWYRQQPGQSLTLIATANQGSEATYESGFVIDKFPISRPNLTFSTLTVSNMSPEDSSIYLCSALGAMNTEAFFGQGTRLTVV.